The next 17 T cell receptor beta chains were all read from a single sample in a study of T-cell memory formation after mild COVID-19. TCRdb reprocessed the 5' RACE reads with MiXCR, giving one entry per CDR3 protein. The sample lists 300,000 to 400,000 distinct CDR3 sequences; less than 20% were seen once. Material: PBMCs or a T cell subset sorted from them (not recorded which). Source of these receptors: a man aged 18 to 30 who had mild COVID-19 (a few samples of this study predate the infection). Cell type and time point are not known.

The table lists this clonotype with a few counts. This chain links TRBV20-1 with TRBJ1-1; no clear D. The germline V and J ends were trimmed by 1 base and 1 base, with 10 bases remaining between them. Germline CDR1 and CDR2: DFQATT and SNEGSKA (reference sequence). The CDR3 is 14 amino acids. CDR3 sequence reads: CSARAGSKNTEAFF. As DNA, the CDR3 is TGCAGTGCTAGAGCTGGCTCAAAGAACACTGAAGCTTTCTTT.

This clonotype occurred a few times. The genes are TRBV20-1 and TRBJ1-1, with a tentative D call TRBD1 (6 bases). Germline assignment: CDR1 DFQATT and CDR2 SNEGSKA (reference sequence). Trimming shortened V by 1 base and J by 6 bases, and 12 bases separated the two germline ends. The CDR3 consists of 13 residues. DNA for the CDR3: TGCAGTGCTAGAGTATGGGGGGGCCCTGAAGCTTTCTTT. It specifies CSARVWGGPEAFF.

The chain carries TRBV7-9 and TRBJ1-5, with D possibly TRBD1 on 5 matching bases. CDR1 and CDR2 (germline): SEHNR, FQNEAQ (reference sequence). V shed 3 bases and J shed 5 bases, with 14 bases lying between them. The CDR3 is 15 amino acids. CDR3 DNA sequence: TGTGCCAGCAGCTTGGGGGGGGTCGGCCATCAGCCCCAGCATTTT. Amino acids: CASSLGGVGHQPQHF.

The chain couples TRBV4-2 to TRBJ2-2, with a weak D call TRBD1 (5 bases). The CDR3 spans 14 residues. CDR1 and CDR2 from the germline V gene are LGHNA and YNFKEQ. V lost 0 bases, J lost 4 bases, and 6 bases lay in between. The CDR3 DNA follows: TGTGCCAGCAGCCAAGATGGGGCCACCGGGGAGCTGTTTTTT. As protein: CASSQDGATGELFF.

This clonotype came up a few times. V is TRBV12-3 or TRBV12-4 and J is TRBJ2-5; D unresolved. This CDR3 has 14 amino acids. Trimming removed 2 bases from V and 5 bases from J, with 12 bases in between. The CDR3 loop reads CASSLWGSGETQYF. In DNA, the CDR3 is TGTGCCAGCAGTTTATGGGGTTCTGGGGAGACCCAGTACTTC.

This clonotype has just a few counts. The J gene is TRBJ2-7, the V gene TRBV12-3 or TRBV12-4; D tentatively fits TRBD1 or TRBD2 (5 bases each). The ends were cut back, 2 bases at V and 5 bases at J, with 13 bases in the middle. This CDR3 region has 14 residues. The CDR3 sequence: CASSLSGLGDEQYF. CDR3 nucleotides: TGTGCCAGCAGTTTATCGGGGCTCGGGGACGAGCAGTACTTC.

The chain employs TRBV4-1 and TRBJ1-1; no clear D. The ends were cut back, 0 bases at V and 0 bases at J, with 14 bases in the middle. CDR3 length: 17 amino acids. CDR1 and CDR2 from the germline V gene are MGHRA and YSYEKL. The CDR3 sequence is CASSQDFRIGMNTEAFF. The CDR3 DNA reads TGCGCCAGCAGCCAAGATTTCCGTATAGGGATGAACACTGAAGCTTTCTTT.

The V and J genes are TRBV2 and TRBJ2-7; D is possibly TRBD1 (6 bases). The V end lost 4 bases, the J end lost 3 bases, and 16 bases lay between the germline ends. The CDR3 runs 15 residues. CDR1 SNHLY and CDR2 FYNNEI come from the germline V gene. CDR3 region: CASSGQGGTGYEQYF. CDR3 nucleotides: TGTGCCAGCAGTGGACAAGGGGGAACCGGCTACGAGCAGTACTTC.

This clonotype has only a few counts. The chain employs TRBV7-9 and TRBJ1-1; the D is unclear. CDR1 is SEHNR, CDR2 FQNEAQ, per germline (reference sequence). V lost 8 bases and J 0 bases, leaving 7 bases between the germline ends. The CDR3 consists of 12 residues. CDR3 bases: TGTGCCAGCCGTATAATGAACACTGAAGCTTTCTTT. This encodes CASRIMNTEAFF.

This clonotype has only one observation. This rearrangement joins TRBV18 to TRBJ2-2, with D hard to call. CDR1 and CDR2 (germline): KGHSH, LQKENI. The CDR3 runs to 16 residues. Trimming cost V 2 bases and J 2 bases, with 12 bases left between them. The CDR3 region is CASSPGSEQNTGELFF. The CDR3 nucleotides are TGTGCCAGCTCACCAGGCAGCGAGCAAAACACCGGGGAGCTGTTTTTT.

This clonotype was picked up many times. The chain recombines TRBV12-3 or TRBV12-4 with TRBJ1-5; D gene unclear. V was trimmed by 0 bases and J by 4 bases, leaving 7 bases between them. The CDR3 consists of 14 residues. The CDR3 DNA sequence: TGTGCCAGCAGTTTAGCGCGTGGGAATCAGCCCCAGCATTTT. Translated, it gives CASSLARGNQPQHF.

This clonotype came up many times. The chain couples TRBV9 to TRBJ1-2; a weak D match, TRBD1 (6 bases). The ends were cut back, 0 bases at V and 4 bases at J, with 13 bases in the middle. Per germline, CDR1 SGDLS and CDR2 YYNGEE. CDR3 size: 15 residues. In DNA, the CDR3 is TGTGCCAGCAGCGTAGGTCAGGGGCGCGTCTATGGCTACACCTTC. Its protein product is CASSVGQGRVYGYTF.

This clonotype was detected a few times. This chain's CDR3 is CASSIAGIGYTF. CDR3 bases: TGTGCCAGTAGTATCGCGGGGATCGGCTACACCTTC. This rearrangement joins TRBV19 to TRBJ1-2; the D is unclear. CDR1 and CDR2 from the germline V gene are LNHDA and SQIVND (reference sequence). CDR3 length: 12 residues. Deletions cut 3 bases from V and 8 bases from J, with 10 bases between.

This sequence joins TRBV7-2 and TRBJ2-3; possibly TRBD2 for D (7 bases). The ends were cut back, 5 bases at V and 2 bases at J, with 20 bases in the middle. The CDR3 length is 17 residues. Germline CDR1 reads SGHTA; CDR2 reads FQGNSA. Here the CDR3 DNA reads TGTGCCAGCAGCCAGAAGCCAGCGGGACAAGCCACAGATACGCAGTATTTT. Translated, it gives CASSQKPAGQATDTQYF.

The chain has TRBV6-5 and TRBJ2-7; D is possibly TRBD1 or TRBD2 (6 bases each). This CDR3 comprises 14 residues. V lost 4 bases to trimming and J lost 12 bases, with 22 bases between them. Germline V gene sequence: CDR1 MNHEY, CDR2 SVGAGI. CDR3 in DNA: TGTGCCAGCAGTTCGGATGTCGGAACAGGGAGGTGGTACGTC. This codes for CASSSDVGTGRWYV.

The genes are TRBV18 and TRBJ2-1; TRBD1 is a possible D gene (5 bases). Per the germline V gene, CDR1 is KGHSH and CDR2 is LQKENI. CDR3 size: 15 residues. Between the trimmed V and J ends, which lost 6 bases and 0 bases, there was a span of 12 bases. The CDR3 loop is CASSQTGSSYNEQFF. CDR3 bases: TGTGCCAGCTCCCAAACAGGCAGCTCCTACAATGAGCAGTTCTTC.

This clonotype was seen a few times. The chain combines TRBV27 with TRBJ1-1; 8 bases match TRBD1. CDR1 and CDR2 from the germline V gene are MNHEY and SMNVEV (reference sequence). This CDR3 has 14 residues. V trimming: 6 bases; J trimming: 5 bases; junction bases outside the gene matches: 8. The CDR3 DNA is TGTGCCAGCAGCTTGTTACAGGGGGGGACTGAAGCTTTCTTT. This codes for CASSLLQGGTEAFF.